The present TCR beta chain was sequenced within a study of T cells in Graves' hyperthyroidism and ophthalmopathy. Findings and limits, study-wide: Separating ophthalmopathy from stable hyperthyroidism was achieved by a 13 V-J model.

The CDR3 has 13 amino acids. Germline CDR1 reads MNHEY; CDR2 reads SMNVEV (reference sequence). V was clipped by 6 bases and J by 11 bases; unmatched bases: 10. Turning to this clonotype: Its antigen is unidentified.

Amplification of TCR beta CDR3 regions was performed using RNA transcripts as template. A first-round RT-PCR of the TCR CDR3 used the HTBI primer set. TCRdb re-called the multiplex PCR reads through MiXCR, storing one row per CDR3 protein. The table lists a few hundred thousand distinct CDR3 sequences, about 43% of them singletons, with about 8.3% in the top ten. No progression to ophthalmopathy during 18 months of follow-up defined stable disease. Sequencing was done on a sample of peripheral blood or thyroid tissue (not recorded which). V is TRBV27 and J is TRBJ1-5, with TRBD1 identical over 7 bases. The sequence derives from a woman aged 18 to 35 with Graves' hyperthyroidism. CDR3 coding DNA: TGTGCCAGCAGCTCTAGGGGGCGAGAGACCCAGCATTTT. Amino acid sequence: CASSSRGRETQHF.